These T cell receptor beta chains were read from a single sample in a study of blood T cell repertoires in COVID-19. Using immunoSEQ multiplex PCR, the repertoire was profiled, and TCRdb retains in-frame clones only, with some absent. There are about 6,400 clones in the sample; 80% to 85% occur only once, and around 8% lies in the top ten. The material sequenced was peripheral blood. The receptors stem from a human donor with active COVID-19. The donor label of this sample is uncertain. Both conserved end residues are part of each CDR3. The order of the fields is J gene, V gene, D gene, clone size, CDR3 protein, CDR3 DNA. The D gene is left open where the match is weak. Clone size, where shown, is once, few, many, or a class for clones that have expanded.

J gene: TRBJ2-5
V gene: TRBV6-6
D gene: -
clone size: -
CDR3 protein: CASSYRGGETQYF
CDR3 DNA: TGTGCCAGCAGTTATAGGGGTGGGGAGACCCAGTACTTC

J gene: TRBJ2-3
V gene: TRBV14
D gene: -
clone size: once
CDR3 protein: CASSQEGVDTQYF
CDR3 DNA: TGTGCCAGCAGCCAAGAGGGAGTAGATACGCAGTATTTT

J gene: TRBJ2-2
V gene: TRBV5-4
D gene: -
clone size: medium-sized
CDR3 protein: CASSRELTGELFF
CDR3 DNA: TGTGCCAGCAGCCGGGAGCTCACCGGGGAGCTGTTTTTT

J gene: TRBJ2-4
V gene: TRBV6-2/TRBV6-3
D gene: -
clone size: -
CDR3 protein: CASSYPRQGESPLAKNIQYF
CDR3 DNA: TGTGCCAGCAGTTACCCTCGACAAGGGGAAAGCCCTTTAGCCAAAAACATTCAGTACTTC

J gene: TRBJ2-2
V gene: TRBV6-4
D gene: -
clone size: -
CDR3 protein: CASSDSAQGTGELFF
CDR3 DNA: TGTGCCAGCAGTGACTCGGCACAGGGCACCGGGGAGCTGTTTTTT

J gene: TRBJ2-1
V gene: TRBV28
D gene: TRBD1
clone size: -
CDR3 protein: CASTPGGHDEQFF
CDR3 DNA: TGTGCCAGCACGCCAGGGGGCCATGATGAGCAGTTCTTC

J gene: TRBJ2-5
V gene: TRBV6-2/TRBV6-3
D gene: -
clone size: -
CDR3 protein: CASSYPGSWTQYF
CDR3 DNA: TGTGCCAGCAGTTACCCCGGGAGCTGGACCCAGTACTTC

J gene: TRBJ2-5
V gene: TRBV19
D gene: TRBD1
clone size: -
CDR3 protein: CASSIAPTGVGETQYF
CDR3 DNA: TGTGCCAGTAGTATAGCCCCAACAGGGGTCGGAGAGACCCAGTACTTC

J gene: TRBJ1-5
V gene: TRBV7-8
D gene: TRBD1
clone size: few
CDR3 protein: CASSTRQGVGNQPQHF
CDR3 DNA: TGTGCCAGCAGCACCCGACAGGGTGTGGGCAATCAGCCCCAGCATTTT

J gene: TRBJ2-7
V gene: TRBV10-1
D gene: TRBD1
clone size: -
CDR3 protein: CASNTSGTDHYEQYF
CDR3 DNA: TGCGCCAGCAACACATCCGGGACAGACCACTACGAGCAGTACTTC

J gene: TRBJ1-4
V gene: TRBV5-4
D gene: -
clone size: -
CDR3 protein: CASSIQGATNEKLFF
CDR3 DNA: TGTGCCAGCAGCATACAGGGTGCAACTAATGAAAAACTGTTTTTT

J gene: TRBJ2-7
V gene: TRBV5-3
D gene: TRBD1
clone size: -
CDR3 protein: CARSPRGTGGSYEQYF
CDR3 DNA: TGTGCCAGAAGTCCGCGGGGGACAGGGGGTTCCTACGAGCAGTACTTC

J gene: TRBJ2-2
V gene: TRBV9
D gene: TRBD1
clone size: few
CDR3 protein: CASSLGTGKTGELFF
CDR3 DNA: TGTGCCAGCAGCTTAGGGACAGGCAAGACCGGGGAGCTGTTTTTT

J gene: TRBJ1-4
V gene: TRBV28
D gene: -
clone size: -
CDR3 protein: CASTRMGAIGKLFF
CDR3 DNA: TGTGCCAGCACGAGAATGGGGGCCATCGGAAAACTGTTTTTT

J gene: TRBJ2-5
V gene: TRBV24-1
D gene: -
clone size: once
CDR3 protein: CATSGERMEETQYF
CDR3 DNA: TGTGCCACCAGTGGGGAGAGGATGGAAGAGACCCAGTACTTC

J gene: TRBJ2-3
V gene: TRBV11-2
D gene: -
clone size: -
CDR3 protein: CASSLLSGDTQYF
CDR3 DNA: TGTGCCAGCAGCTTATTGAGCGGGGATACGCAGTATTTT

J gene: TRBJ2-7
V gene: TRBV5-1
D gene: TRBD1
clone size: -
CDR3 protein: CASATGTGVSYEQYF
CDR3 DNA: TGCGCCAGCGCGACAGGGACAGGGGTATCCTACGAGCAGTACTTC

J gene: TRBJ2-4
V gene: TRBV13
D gene: -
clone size: -
CDR3 protein: CASSSDSLGNIQYF
CDR3 DNA: TGTGCCAGCAGCTCCGACAGCCTCGGAAACATTCAGTACTTC

J gene: TRBJ2-3
V gene: TRBV14
D gene: -
clone size: -
CDR3 protein: CASSPGGPTDTQYF
CDR3 DNA: TGTGCCAGCTCGCCCGGGGGGCCCACAGATACGCAGTATTTT

J gene: TRBJ2-5
V gene: TRBV7-7
D gene: TRBD2
clone size: few
CDR3 protein: CASSLGLAGGETQYF
CDR3 DNA: TGTGCTAGCAGCTTAGGACTAGCGGGAGGGGAGACCCAGTACTTC

J gene: TRBJ2-3
V gene: TRBV29-1
D gene: TRBD1
clone size: -
CDR3 protein: CSARTGTNTDTQYF
CDR3 DNA: TGCAGCGCCCGGACAGGGACGAACACAGATACGCAGTATTTT

J gene: TRBJ2-7
V gene: TRBV7-9
D gene: -
clone size: -
CDR3 protein: CASTRQPGLSYEQYF
CDR3 DNA: TGTGCCAGCACCCGACAGCCTGGCTTATCCTACGAGCAGTACTTC

J gene: TRBJ2-1
V gene: TRBV6-4
D gene: TRBD1
clone size: -
CDR3 protein: CASSDWDRNRNEQFF
CDR3 DNA: TGTGCCAGCAGTGATTGGGACAGAAACCGCAATGAGCAGTTCTTC

J gene: TRBJ2-1
V gene: TRBV28
D gene: TRBD2
clone size: -
CDR3 protein: CASSLVVAGGNEQFF
CDR3 DNA: TGTGCCAGCAGTTTAGTGGTAGCGGGAGGTAATGAGCAGTTCTTC

J gene: TRBJ2-1
V gene: TRBV6-1
D gene: TRBD1
clone size: -
CDR3 protein: CASSEPGQGAYNEQFF
CDR3 DNA: TGTGCCAGCAGTGAACCGGGACAGGGGGCCTACAATGAGCAGTTCTTC

J gene: TRBJ1-3
V gene: TRBV14
D gene: -
clone size: -
CDR3 protein: CASSPLQAYSGNTIYF
CDR3 DNA: TGTGCCAGCAGCCCCCTACAGGCCTACTCTGGAAACACCATATATTTT

J gene: TRBJ1-5
V gene: TRBV27
D gene: -
clone size: -
CDR3 protein: CASSAQGYGQPQHF
CDR3 DNA: TGTGCCAGCAGTGCGCAGGGGTACGGTCAGCCCCAGCATTTT

J gene: TRBJ2-7
V gene: TRBV18
D gene: TRBD1
clone size: -
CDR3 protein: CASSPGTASYEQYF
CDR3 DNA: TGTGCCAGCTCACCTGGGACAGCATCCTACGAGCAGTACTTC

J gene: TRBJ1-1
V gene: TRBV28
D gene: TRBD1
clone size: -
CDR3 protein: CASSPPDRQEAFF
CDR3 DNA: TGTGCCAGCAGTCCGCCGGACAGGCAAGAAGCTTTCTTT

J gene: TRBJ1-5
V gene: TRBV6-5
D gene: TRBD1
clone size: -
CDR3 protein: CASITGNRGDQPQHF
CDR3 DNA: TGTGCCAGCATCACAGGAAACAGGGGTGATCAGCCCCAGCATTTT

J gene: TRBJ2-1
V gene: TRBV30
D gene: TRBD1
clone size: -
CDR3 protein: CAWSGDSGYNEQFF
CDR3 DNA: TGTGCCTGGAGCGGGGACAGCGGATACAATGAGCAGTTCTTC

J gene: TRBJ2-7
V gene: TRBV5-6
D gene: TRBD2
clone size: -
CDR3 protein: CASSYRALRGQRGIHEQYF
CDR3 DNA: TGTGCCAGCAGCTATAGGGCCCTGAGGGGCCAGCGGGGTATCCACGAGCAGTACTTC

J gene: TRBJ2-3
V gene: TRBV4-2
D gene: TRBD2
clone size: once
CDR3 protein: CASSQDLAGGSTTQYF
CDR3 DNA: TGTGCCAGCAGCCAAGATCTAGCGGGAGGGTCGACGACGCAGTATTTT

J gene: TRBJ2-1
V gene: TRBV3-1/TRBV3-2
D gene: -
clone size: -
CDR3 protein: CASSRTGTLKFF
CDR3 DNA: TGTGCCAGCAGCCGGACGGGGACTCTGAAGTTCTTC

J gene: TRBJ2-3
V gene: TRBV30
D gene: -
clone size: -
CDR3 protein: CAWPLSDTQYF
CDR3 DNA: TGTGCCTGGCCTCTGTCAGATACGCAGTATTTT

J gene: TRBJ2-5
V gene: TRBV6-1
D gene: TRBD1
clone size: -
CDR3 protein: CASSEAGTVLSGTQYF
CDR3 DNA: TGTGCCAGCAGTGAAGCGGGGACAGTCCTGAGTGGGACCCAGTACTTC

J gene: TRBJ2-2
V gene: TRBV30
D gene: -
clone size: -
CDR3 protein: CAWRGGPANTGELFF
CDR3 DNA: TGTGCCTGGAGGGGGGGACCGGCGAACACCGGGGAGCTGTTTTTT

J gene: TRBJ2-2
V gene: TRBV6-4
D gene: TRBD2
clone size: -
CDR3 protein: CASSDSGGAFGELFF
CDR3 DNA: TGTGCCAGCAGTGACTCCGGGGGGGCCTTCGGGGAGCTGTTTTTT

J gene: TRBJ2-1
V gene: TRBV30
D gene: TRBD2
clone size: -
CDR3 protein: CAWSVAGGDYNEQFF
CDR3 DNA: TGTGCCTGGAGTGTGGCGGGAGGGGACTACAATGAGCAGTTCTTC

J gene: TRBJ2-5
V gene: TRBV7-3
D gene: -
clone size: -
CDR3 protein: CASSPSGGQETQYF
CDR3 DNA: TGTGCCAGCAGCCCGTCCGGGGGCCAAGAGACCCAGTACTTC

J gene: TRBJ1-5
V gene: TRBV10-3
D gene: -
clone size: -
CDR3 protein: CAISGDTFNQPQHF
CDR3 DNA: TGTGCCATCAGTGGGGACACGTTTAATCAGCCCCAGCATTTT

J gene: TRBJ1-2
V gene: TRBV28
D gene: -
clone size: -
CDR3 protein: CASSLWQGRYGYTF
CDR3 DNA: TGTGCCAGCAGTTTATGGCAGGGTCGGTATGGCTACACCTTC

J gene: TRBJ2-7
V gene: TRBV4-1
D gene: TRBD2
clone size: -
CDR3 protein: CASSHGRVADEQYF
CDR3 DNA: TGCGCCAGCAGCCACGGGAGGGTGGCCGACGAGCAGTACTTC

J gene: TRBJ2-2
V gene: TRBV24-1
D gene: TRBD2
clone size: -
CDR3 protein: CATSDHTSGNTGELFF
CDR3 DNA: TGTGCCACCAGTGATCATACTAGCGGGAACACCGGGGAGCTGTTTTTT

J gene: TRBJ1-1
V gene: TRBV2
D gene: -
clone size: -
CDR3 protein: CASSDSEQGEGGTEAFF
CDR3 DNA: TGTGCCAGCAGTGACTCGGAACAGGGTGAAGGGGGTACTGAAGCTTTCTTT

J gene: TRBJ2-6
V gene: TRBV5-6
D gene: -
clone size: -
CDR3 protein: CASSLGRGGANVLTF
CDR3 DNA: TGTGCCAGCAGCTTGGGCAGGGGTGGGGCCAACGTCCTGACTTTC

J gene: TRBJ2-6
V gene: TRBV15
D gene: TRBD1
clone size: -
CDR3 protein: CATSRAGTGAPGANVLTF
CDR3 DNA: TGTGCCACCAGCAGAGCCGGGACAGGGGCGCCTGGGGCCAACGTCCTGACTTTC

J gene: TRBJ1-1
V gene: TRBV9
D gene: -
clone size: -
CDR3 protein: CASGIEVNTEAFF
CDR3 DNA: TGTGCCAGCGGTATAGAAGTGAACACTGAAGCTTTCTTT

J gene: TRBJ2-7
V gene: TRBV5-1
D gene: TRBD1
clone size: -
CDR3 protein: CASSVGQGSYEQYF
CDR3 DNA: TGCGCCAGCAGTGTAGGACAGGGTTCCTACGAGCAGTACTTC

J gene: TRBJ2-2
V gene: TRBV7-3
D gene: TRBD2
clone size: few
CDR3 protein: CASSLTSRSTTGELFF
CDR3 DNA: TGTGCCAGCAGCTTGACTAGCCGGTCGACTACCGGGGAGCTGTTTTTT

J gene: TRBJ2-5
V gene: TRBV4-3
D gene: TRBD2
clone size: -
CDR3 protein: CASSQGDVGGLFQETQYF
CDR3 DNA: TGCGCCAGCAGCCAAGGCGACGTCGGGGGGTTGTTCCAAGAGACCCAGTACTTC

J gene: TRBJ2-2
V gene: TRBV11-3
D gene: TRBD2
clone size: -
CDR3 protein: CASSSSGTRATGELFF
CDR3 DNA: TGTGCCAGCAGCTCATCCGGGACTAGGGCCACCGGGGAGCTGTTTTTT

J gene: TRBJ1-5
V gene: TRBV6-2/TRBV6-3
D gene: -
clone size: once
CDR3 protein: CASSLVGGGRPQHF
CDR3 DNA: TGTGCCAGCAGCTTAGTGGGGGGAGGAAGGCCCCAGCATTTT

J gene: TRBJ2-7
V gene: TRBV4-2
D gene: TRBD1
clone size: -
CDR3 protein: CASSEGQGPYEQYF
CDR3 DNA: TGTGCCAGCAGCGAGGGACAGGGGCCCTACGAGCAGTACTTC

J gene: TRBJ2-7
V gene: TRBV27
D gene: TRBD1
clone size: -
CDR3 protein: CASSLSGQGHYEQYF
CDR3 DNA: TGTGCCAGCAGTTTATCCGGACAGGGGCATTACGAGCAGTACTTC

J gene: TRBJ1-6
V gene: TRBV20-1
D gene: -
clone size: -
CDR3 protein: CSASPGSGNSPLHF
CDR3 DNA: TGCAGTGCTAGTCCTGGGTCAGGGAATTCACCCCTCCACTTT

J gene: TRBJ1-5
V gene: TRBV15
D gene: -
clone size: -
CDR3 protein: CATSRDLNLGGGQPQHF
CDR3 DNA: TGTGCCACCAGCAGAGACCTCAACCTTGGGGGAGGTCAGCCCCAGCATTTT

J gene: TRBJ2-5
V gene: TRBV20-1
D gene: -
clone size: once
CDR3 protein: CSASLSETQYF
CDR3 DNA: TGCAGTGCTAGTCTCTCGGAGACCCAGTACTTC